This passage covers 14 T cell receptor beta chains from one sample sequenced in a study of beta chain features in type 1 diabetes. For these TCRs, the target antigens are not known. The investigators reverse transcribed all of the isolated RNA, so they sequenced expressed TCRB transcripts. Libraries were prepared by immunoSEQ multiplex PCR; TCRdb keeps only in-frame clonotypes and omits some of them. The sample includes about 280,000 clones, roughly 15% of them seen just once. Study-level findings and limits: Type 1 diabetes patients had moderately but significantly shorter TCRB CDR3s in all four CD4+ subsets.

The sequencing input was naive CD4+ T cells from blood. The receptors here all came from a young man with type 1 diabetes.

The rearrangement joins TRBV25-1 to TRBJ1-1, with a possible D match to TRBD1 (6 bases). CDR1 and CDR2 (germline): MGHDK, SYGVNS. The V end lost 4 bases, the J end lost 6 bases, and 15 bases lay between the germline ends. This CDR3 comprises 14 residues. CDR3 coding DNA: TGTGCCAGCAGTGCCTCCGACAGGCGGGCTGAAGCTTTCTTT. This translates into CASSASDRRAEAFF.

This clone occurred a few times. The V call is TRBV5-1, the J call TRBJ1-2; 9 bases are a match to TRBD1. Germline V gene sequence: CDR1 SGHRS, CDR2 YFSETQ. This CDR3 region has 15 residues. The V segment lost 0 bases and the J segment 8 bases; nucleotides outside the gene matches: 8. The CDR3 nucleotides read TGCGCCAGCAGCTTGGCGGCGGACAGGGGTTCAGGCTACACCTTC. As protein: CASSLAADRGSGYTF.

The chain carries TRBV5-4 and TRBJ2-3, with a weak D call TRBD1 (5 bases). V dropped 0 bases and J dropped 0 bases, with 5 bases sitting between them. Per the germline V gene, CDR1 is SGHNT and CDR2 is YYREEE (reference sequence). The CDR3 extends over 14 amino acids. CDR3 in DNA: TGTGCCAGCAGCTTGGACAGGAGCACAGATACGCAGTATTTT. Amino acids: CASSLDRSTDTQYF.

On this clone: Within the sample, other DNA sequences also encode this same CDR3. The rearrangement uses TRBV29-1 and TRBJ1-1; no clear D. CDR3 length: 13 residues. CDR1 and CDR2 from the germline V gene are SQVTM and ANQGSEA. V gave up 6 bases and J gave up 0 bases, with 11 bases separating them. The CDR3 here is CSVSGLLNTEAFF. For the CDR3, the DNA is TGCAGCGTGTCAGGCCTGTTGAACACTGAAGCTTTCTTT. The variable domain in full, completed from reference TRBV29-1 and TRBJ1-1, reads SAVISQKPSRDICQRGTSLTIQCQVDSQVTMMFWYRQQPGQSLTLIATANQGSEATYESGFVIDKFPISRPNLTFSTLTVSNMSPEDSSIYLCSVSGLLNTEAFFGQGTRLTVV.

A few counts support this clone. CDR3 coding DNA: TGTGCCAGCAGTACACAACAGGGCCAAACTAACTATGGCTACACCTTC. Its protein is CASSTQQGQTNYGYTF. This chain uses TRBV27 with TRBJ1-2; D is possibly TRBD1 (6 bases). Per germline, CDR1 MNHEY and CDR2 SMNVEV (reference sequence). The CDR3 consists of 16 residues. Trimming removed 5 bases at V and 0 bases at J, with 16 bases between.

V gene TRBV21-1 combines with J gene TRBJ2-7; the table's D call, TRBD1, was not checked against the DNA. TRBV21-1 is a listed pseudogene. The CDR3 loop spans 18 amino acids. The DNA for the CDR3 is TGTGCCAGCACCACCGAAGGACAGGGGCCCTCGGCCTCCTACGAGCAGTACTTC. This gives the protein CASTTEGQGPSASYEQYF.

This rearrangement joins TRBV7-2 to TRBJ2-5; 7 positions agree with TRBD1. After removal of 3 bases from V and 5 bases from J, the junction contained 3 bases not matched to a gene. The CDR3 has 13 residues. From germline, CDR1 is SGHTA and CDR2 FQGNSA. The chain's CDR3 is CASSFEGQETQYF. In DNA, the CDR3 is TGTGCCAGCAGCTTCGAGGGACAGGAGACCCAGTACTTC.

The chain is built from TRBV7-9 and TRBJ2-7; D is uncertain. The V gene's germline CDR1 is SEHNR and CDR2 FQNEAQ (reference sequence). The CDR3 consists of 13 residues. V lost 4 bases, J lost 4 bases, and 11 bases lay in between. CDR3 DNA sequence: TGTGCCAGCAGCTCAACTGGGCAATACGAGCAGTACTTC. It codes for CASSSTGQYEQYF.

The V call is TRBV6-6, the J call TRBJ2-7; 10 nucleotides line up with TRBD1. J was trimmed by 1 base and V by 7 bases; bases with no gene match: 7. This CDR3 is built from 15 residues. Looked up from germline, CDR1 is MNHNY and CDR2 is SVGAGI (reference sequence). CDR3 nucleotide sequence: TGTGCCAGCATCGGCGGGACAGGGGATTCCTACGAGCAGTACTTC. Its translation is CASIGGTGDSYEQYF.

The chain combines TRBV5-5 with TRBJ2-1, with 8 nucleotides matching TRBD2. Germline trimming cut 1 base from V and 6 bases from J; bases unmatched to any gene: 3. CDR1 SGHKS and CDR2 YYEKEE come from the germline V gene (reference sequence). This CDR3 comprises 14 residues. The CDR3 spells CASSLTSGRNEQFF. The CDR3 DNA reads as TGTGCCAGCAGCTTGACTAGCGGACGCAATGAGCAGTTCTTC. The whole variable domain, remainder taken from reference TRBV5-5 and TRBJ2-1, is DAGVTQSPTHLIKTRGQQVTLRCSPISGHKSVSWYQQVLGQGPQFIFQYYEKEERGRGNFPDRFSARQFPNYSSELNVNALLLGDSALYLCASSLTSGRNEQFFGPGTRLTVL.

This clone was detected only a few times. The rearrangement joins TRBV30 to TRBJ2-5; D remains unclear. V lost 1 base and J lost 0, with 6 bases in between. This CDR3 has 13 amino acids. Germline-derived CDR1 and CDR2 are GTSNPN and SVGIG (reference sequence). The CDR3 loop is CAWSGQNQETQYF. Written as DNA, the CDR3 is TGTGCCTGGAGTGGCCAGAACCAAGAGACCCAGTACTTC.

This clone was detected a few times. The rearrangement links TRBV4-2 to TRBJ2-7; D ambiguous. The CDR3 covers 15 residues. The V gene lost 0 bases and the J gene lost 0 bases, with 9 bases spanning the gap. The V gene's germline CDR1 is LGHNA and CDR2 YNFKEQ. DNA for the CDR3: TGTGCCAGCAGCCAAGATTCCCTAGGCTCCTACGAGCAGTACTTC. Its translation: CASSQDSLGSYEQYF.

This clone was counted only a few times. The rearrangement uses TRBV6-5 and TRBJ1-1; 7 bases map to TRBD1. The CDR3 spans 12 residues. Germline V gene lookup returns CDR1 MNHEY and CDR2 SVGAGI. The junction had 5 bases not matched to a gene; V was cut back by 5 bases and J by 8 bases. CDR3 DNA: TGTGCCAGCAGTCGAGGGGGCGCCGAAGCTTTCTTT. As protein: CASSRGGAEAFF.

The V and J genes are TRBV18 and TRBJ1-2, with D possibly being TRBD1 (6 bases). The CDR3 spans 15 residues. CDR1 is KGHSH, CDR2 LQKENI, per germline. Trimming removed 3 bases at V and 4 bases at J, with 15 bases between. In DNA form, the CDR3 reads TGTGCCAGCTCACCTTCGATGGGCAGGGGCTATGGCTACACCTTC. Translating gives CASSPSMGRGYGYTF. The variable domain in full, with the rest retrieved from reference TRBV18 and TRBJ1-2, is NAGVMQNPRHLVRRRGQEARLRCSPMKGHSHVYWYRQLPEEGLKFMVYLQKENIIDESGMPKERFSAEFPKEGPSILRIQQVVRGDSAAYFCASSPSMGRGYGYTFGSGTRLTVV.